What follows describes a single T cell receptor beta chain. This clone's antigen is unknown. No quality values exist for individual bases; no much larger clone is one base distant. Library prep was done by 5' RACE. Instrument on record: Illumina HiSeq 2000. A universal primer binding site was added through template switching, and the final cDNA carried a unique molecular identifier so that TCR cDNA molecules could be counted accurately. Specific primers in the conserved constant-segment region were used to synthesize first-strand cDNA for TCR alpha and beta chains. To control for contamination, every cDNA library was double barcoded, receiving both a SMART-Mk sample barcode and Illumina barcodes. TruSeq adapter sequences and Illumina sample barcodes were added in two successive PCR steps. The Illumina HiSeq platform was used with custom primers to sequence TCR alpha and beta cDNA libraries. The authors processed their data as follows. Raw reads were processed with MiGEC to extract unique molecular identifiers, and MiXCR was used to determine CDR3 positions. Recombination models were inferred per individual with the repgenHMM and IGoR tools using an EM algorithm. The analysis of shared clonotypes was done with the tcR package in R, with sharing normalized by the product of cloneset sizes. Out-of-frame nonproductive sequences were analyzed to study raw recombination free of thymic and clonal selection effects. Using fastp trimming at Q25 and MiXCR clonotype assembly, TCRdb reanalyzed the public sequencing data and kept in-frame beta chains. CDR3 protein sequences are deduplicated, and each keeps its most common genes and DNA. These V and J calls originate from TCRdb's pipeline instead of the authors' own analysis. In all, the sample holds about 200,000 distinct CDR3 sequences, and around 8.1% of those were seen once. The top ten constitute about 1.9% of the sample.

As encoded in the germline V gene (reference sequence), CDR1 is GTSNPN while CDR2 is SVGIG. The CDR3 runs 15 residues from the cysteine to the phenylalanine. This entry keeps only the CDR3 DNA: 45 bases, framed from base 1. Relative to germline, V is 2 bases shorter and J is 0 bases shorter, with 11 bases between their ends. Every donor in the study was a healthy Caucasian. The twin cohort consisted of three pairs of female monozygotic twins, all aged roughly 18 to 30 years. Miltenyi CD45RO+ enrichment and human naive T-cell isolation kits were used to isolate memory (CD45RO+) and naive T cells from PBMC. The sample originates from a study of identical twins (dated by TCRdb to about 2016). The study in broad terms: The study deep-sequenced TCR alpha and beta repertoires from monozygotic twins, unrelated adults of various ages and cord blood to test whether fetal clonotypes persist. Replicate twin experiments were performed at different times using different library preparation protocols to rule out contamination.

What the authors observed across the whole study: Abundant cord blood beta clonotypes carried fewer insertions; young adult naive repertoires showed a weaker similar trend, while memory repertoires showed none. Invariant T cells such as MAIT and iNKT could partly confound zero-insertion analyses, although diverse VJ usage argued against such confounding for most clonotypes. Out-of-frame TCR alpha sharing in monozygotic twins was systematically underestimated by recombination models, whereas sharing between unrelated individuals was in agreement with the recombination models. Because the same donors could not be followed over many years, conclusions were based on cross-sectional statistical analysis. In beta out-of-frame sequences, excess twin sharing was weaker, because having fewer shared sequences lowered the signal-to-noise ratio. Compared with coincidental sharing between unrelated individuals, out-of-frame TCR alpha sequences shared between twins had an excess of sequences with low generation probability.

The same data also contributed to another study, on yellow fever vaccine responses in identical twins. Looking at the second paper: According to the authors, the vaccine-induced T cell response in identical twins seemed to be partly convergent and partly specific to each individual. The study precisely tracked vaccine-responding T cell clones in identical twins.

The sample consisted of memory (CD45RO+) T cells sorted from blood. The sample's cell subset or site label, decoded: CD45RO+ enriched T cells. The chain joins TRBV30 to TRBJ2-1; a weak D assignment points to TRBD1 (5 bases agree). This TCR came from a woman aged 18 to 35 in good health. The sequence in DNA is TGTGCCTGGAGTCACGGCGACAGCTCCTACAATGAGCAGTTCTTC. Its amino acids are CAWSHGDSSYNEQFF.